Below are 6 T cell receptor beta chains sequenced from a single sample in a study of T cells expressing NK-cell markers. TCRdb reprocessed the 5' RACE reads and reports one entry per CDR3 protein, with no DNA. This table holds 200,000 to 300,000 distinct CDR3 sequences. Sequencing was performed on blood T cells: a sorted CD56 or NKG2C T cell subset, CD4+ or CD8+ T cells, or bulk PBMC T cells (not recorded which). The receptors were gathered from a woman aged 18-70 years in good health.

J is TRBJ1-1 and V is TRBV5-1; lacking DNA, the TRBD1 call made by TCRdb goes unchecked. The germline V gene encodes CDR1 SGHRS and CDR2 YFSETQ. The CDR3 contains 15 residues. The CDR3 is CASSWSGTPKTEAFF. The entire variable domain, with the rest obtained from reference TRBV5-1 and TRBJ1-1, is as follows: KAGVTQTPRYLIKTRGQQVTLSCSPISGHRSVSWYQQTPGQGLQFLFEYFSETQRNKGNFPGRFSGRQFSNSRSEMNVSTLELGDSALYLCASSWSGTPKTEAFFGQGTRLTVV.

The rearrangement uses TRBV5-1 and TRBJ2-1; TCRdb picks TRBD2, but there is no DNA to check that call. The CDR3 totals 16 residues. CDR1 and CDR2 (germline): SGHRS, YFSETQ. This chain's CDR3 is CASSFMTSGGADEQFF.

This chain uses TRBV4-2 with TRBJ1-2. The CDR3 length is 12 residues. Germline lookup yields CDR1 LGHNA and CDR2 YNFKEQ. The CDR3 protein is CASSQESAGYTF.

This chain uses TRBV20-1 with TRBJ2-2; TCRdb proposes TRBD1, but this gene call is untestable without DNA. This CDR3 has 13 amino acids. CDR1 and CDR2 from the germline V gene are DFQATT and SNEGSKA (reference sequence). The CDR3 is CSAALLDTGELFF.

The rearrangement uses TRBV12-3 or TRBV12-4 and TRBJ2-3; the TCRdb call, TRBD1, lacks DNA for checking. CDR3 length equals 15 residues. This CDR3 reads CASRHGQVSTDTQYF.

The chain is built from TRBV20-1 and TRBJ1-5. The CDR3 runs to 16 residues. In germline, CDR1 is DFQATT, CDR2 SNEGSKA (reference sequence). The CDR3 loop reads CSARVGPEYSNQPQHF.